Below, 25 T cell receptor beta chains from the same sample are listed, as sequenced in a study of CD8 T cells in ankylosing spondylitis. TCRdb itself ran the 5' RACE reads through MiXCR, one entry per CDR3 protein. The sample shows some 130,000 distinct CDR3 sequences, approximately 7.4% of them seen only once. The sample taken for sequencing was blood, either unsorted or a sorted T cell fraction (not recorded which). Receptor source: a female donor with ankylosing spondylitis or in good health (not recorded which).

This clonotype was seen only a few times. The V and J genes are TRBV11-3 and TRBJ1-1, with D perhaps matching TRBD1 (5 bases). Looked up from germline, CDR1 is SGHNT and CDR2 is YENEEA. V lost 5 bases and J lost 5, with 12 bases in between. The CDR3 length is 13 residues. The CDR3 region has the DNA TGTGCCAGCAGCGCCCACAAGGGGACTGAAGCTTTCTTT. Protein product: CASSAHKGTEAFF.

This clonotype was counted ten times or more. CDR3 coding DNA: TGTGCCAGCAGCGTAAGTCCTAATCAGCCCCAGCATTTT. This sequence encodes CASSVSPNQPQHF. The gene calls are TRBV9 and TRBJ1-5; D unresolved. In germline, CDR1 is SGDLS, CDR2 YYNGEE. V was trimmed by 1 base and J by 4 bases, leaving 6 bases between them. This CDR3 has 13 amino acids.

This clonotype was counted at least ten times. V gene TRBV6-2 or TRBV6-3 combines with J gene TRBJ2-1; either TRBD1 or TRBD2 may fit D (5 bases each). Germline assignment: CDR1 MNHEY and CDR2 SVGEGT. V lost 3 bases, J lost 8 bases, and 14 bases lay in between. The CDR3 has 14 amino acids. The CDR3 DNA sequence: TGTGCCAGCAGTTATATTGGTGGGGGATATGAGCAGTTCTTC. Its translation is CASSYIGGGYEQFF.

This clonotype has ten or more counts. V gene TRBV6-5 combines with J gene TRBJ2-2, with D perhaps assigned TRBD1 or TRBD2 (5 bases each). The CDR3 is made up of 14 amino acids. Per the germline V gene, CDR1 is MNHEY and CDR2 is SVGAGI. The V end lost 1 base, the J end lost 6 bases, and 9 bases lay between the germline ends. The CDR3 DNA reads as TGTGCCAGCAGTTACTACGGGGCCCCCGGGGAGCTGTTTTTT. Translating gives CASSYYGAPGELFF.

Many counts were recorded for this clonotype. The V call is TRBV4-3, the J call TRBJ2-1, with TRBD2 identical over 10 bases. Per the germline V gene, CDR1 is LGHNA and CDR2 is YSLEER. This CDR3 contains 17 residues. Trimming cost V 3 bases and J 0 bases; bases outside gene matches: 5. CDR3 sequence: CASSHLAGDSSYNEQFF. The CDR3 DNA sequence: TGCGCCAGCAGCCACCTAGCGGGGGATAGCTCCTACAATGAGCAGTTCTTC.

This clonotype was detected a few times. This chain joins TRBV7-9 and TRBJ2-3; D is perhaps TRBD2 (7 bases). The V gene's germline CDR1 is SEHNR and CDR2 FQNEAQ (reference sequence). The CDR3 runs to 15 residues. The V and J ends lost 5 bases and 1 base respectively, with 13 bases between them. CDR3 in DNA: TGTGCCAGCAGCCCGATGGGGGGGCGCACAGATACGCAGTATTTT. It translates to CASSPMGGRTDTQYF.

CDR3 sequence reads: CASSFPGQGAGDYTF. The CDR3 DNA reads TGTGCCAGCAGCTTTCCTGGACAGGGAGCCGGAGACTACACCTTC. V and J are TRBV7-9 and TRBJ1-2, with 8 bases lining up with TRBD1. This CDR3 is 15 amino acids long. V lost 3 bases to trimming and J lost 10 bases; unmatched junction nucleotides: 13. CDR1 SEHNR and CDR2 FQNEAQ come from the germline V gene (reference sequence).

With respect to this clonotype: A read error may explain this, as a much larger clone is one base away. The chain couples TRBV4-1 to TRBJ2-5, with 9 positions matching TRBD2. With 0 bases clipped from V and 4 bases from J, the junction kept 6 bases outside the gene matches. The CDR3 runs 16 residues. Germline V lookup: CDR1 MGHRA, CDR2 YSYEKL. The CDR3 DNA is TGCGCCAGCAGCCAAGACCAGCGGGGGGCGGCAGAGACCCAGTACTTC. Its translation is CASSQDQRGAAETQYF.

The CDR3 bases are TGTGCCAGCAGTGAACACGTTAATCAGCCCCAGCATTTT. It specifies CASSEHVNQPQHF. The chain carries TRBV2 and TRBJ1-5; no definite D call. CDR3 size: 13 residues. Trimming left V 2 bases short and J 4 bases short, with 6 bases between. In germline, CDR1 is SNHLY, CDR2 FYNNEI.

This clonotype showed up many times. The chain has TRBV5-1 and TRBJ2-7; D call uncertain. The V and J ends lost 0 bases and 5 bases respectively, with 9 bases between them. CDR3 length: 13 amino acids. Germline lookup yields CDR1 SGHRS and CDR2 YFSETQ. CDR3 protein: CASSLVGRNEQYF. DNA of the CDR3: TGCGCCAGCAGCTTGGTCGGCCGGAACGAGCAGTACTTC. Based on the CDR3 plus reference TRBV5-1 and TRBJ2-7, the full variable domain is KAGVTQTPRYLIKTRGQQVTLSCSPISGHRSVSWYQQTPGQGLQFLFEYFSETQRNKGNFPGRFSGRQFSNSRSEMNVSTLELGDSALYLCASSLVGRNEQYFGPGTRLTVT.

This clonotype was recorded at least ten times. The rearrangement links TRBV7-9 to TRBJ2-2, with TRBD2 as a possible D gene (5 bases). The CDR3 runs to 14 residues. V gave up 2 bases and J gave up 5 bases, with 9 bases separating them. Germline CDR1 reads SEHNR; CDR2 reads FQNEAQ (reference sequence). CDR3 in DNA: TGTGCCAGCAGCTTACTAGCCTATACCGGGGAGCTGTTTTTT. Its protein is CASSLLAYTGELFF.

The sample holds many counts of this clonotype. The chain couples TRBV6-1 to TRBJ2-7; D uncertain. The CDR3 is made up of 12 amino acids. Deletions cut 0 bases from V and 4 bases from J, with 4 bases between. The germline V gene has CDR1 MNHNS and CDR2 SASEGT. The CDR3 DNA reads as TGTGCCAGCAGTGAAGCGCGATACGAGCAGTACTTC. Its translation: CASSEARYEQYF.

This clonotype appeared many times. V is TRBV5-1 and J is TRBJ2-2; the D is unclear. CDR1 SGHRS and CDR2 YFSETQ come from the germline V gene. The ends were cut back, 0 bases at V and 4 bases at J, with 7 bases in the middle. The CDR3 spans 14 residues. CDR3 sequence: CASSLVLTTGELFF. The CDR3 DNA sequence: TGCGCCAGCAGCTTGGTTCTGACCACCGGGGAGCTGTTTTTT.

This clonotype was seen a handful of times. The chain employs TRBV6-5 and TRBJ1-2; D gene ambiguous. Germline V gene sequence: CDR1 MNHEY, CDR2 SVGAGI. V lost 4 bases and J 5 bases, leaving 20 bases between the germline ends. The CDR3 extends over 16 amino acids. CDR3 residues: CASSFPSSEGGYGYTF. In DNA, the CDR3 is TGTGCCAGCAGTTTCCCCTCGTCGGAGGGAGGGTATGGCTACACCTTC.

This sequence joins TRBV5-1 and TRBJ2-5; D is undetermined. Germline V gene lookup returns CDR1 SGHRS and CDR2 YFSETQ. CDR3 length: 14 amino acids. Trimming shortened V by 5 bases and J by 3 bases, and 14 bases separated the two germline ends. CDR3 in amino acids: CASSQRVVKETQYF. The CDR3, as DNA: TGCGCCAGCAGTCAAAGGGTCGTGAAAGAGACCCAGTACTTC.

The chain recombines TRBV5-1 with TRBJ2-3; 9 bases line up with TRBD2. Trimming removed 0 bases from V and 4 bases from J; junction bases left unmatched: 6. The CDR3 consists of 16 residues. CDR1 and CDR2 from the germline V gene are SGHRS and YFSETQ. The CDR3 is CASSLDGGGAADTQYF. The CDR3 DNA reads as TGCGCCAGCAGCTTGGACGGCGGGGGGGCAGCAGATACGCAGTATTTT.

This clonotype was observed many times. V usage is TRBV4-1 and J usage is TRBJ2-5; no clear D gene. The V end was cut by 1 base, the J end by 4 bases, with 10 bases between. This CDR3 contains 14 residues. CDR1 and CDR2 from the germline V gene are MGHRA and YSYEKL. CDR3 DNA sequence: TGCGCCAGCAGCCAAGGTCCCCCGACAGAGACCCAGTACTTC. It encodes CASSQGPPTETQYF.

This clonotype showed up many times. V gene TRBV19 combines with J gene TRBJ2-7; possibly TRBD1 for D (5 bases). Deletions cut 6 bases from V and 1 base from J, with 10 bases between. In germline, CDR1 is LNHDA, CDR2 SQIVND (reference sequence). This CDR3 region has 13 residues. The CDR3 here is CASRLTASYEQYF. The CDR3 DNA reads TGTGCCAGTAGGTTGACAGCTTCCTACGAGCAGTACTTC.

The sample holds many counts of this clonotype. The chain joins TRBV12-3 or TRBV12-4 to TRBJ2-7; perhaps TRBD1 as D (6 bases). The CDR3 is 14 residues long. Trimming took off 3 bases at V and 5 bases at J, with 14 bases between the two ends. CDR3 DNA sequence: TGTGCCAGCAGTTTGTCCAGGGGTGGTCACGAGCAGTACTTC. It specifies CASSLSRGGHEQYF.

The table lists this clonotype with many counts. The rearrangement uses TRBV25-1 and TRBJ2-5; maybe TRBD1 (5 bases). V lost 4 bases to trimming and J lost 5 bases, with 8 bases between them. CDR1 and CDR2 from the germline V gene are MGHDK and SYGVNS. The CDR3 extends over 12 amino acids. CDR3 sequence reads: CASSGQRETQYF. The CDR3 region has the DNA TGTGCCAGCAGTGGACAGAGGGAGACCCAGTACTTC.

This clonotype was recorded many times. The chain carries TRBV4-3 and TRBJ2-1, with TRBD1 matching over 9 bases. This CDR3 comprises 15 residues. From germline, CDR1 is LGHNA and CDR2 YSLEER. Trimming took 4 bases from V and 5 from J; bases not matched to a gene: 6. CDR3 bases: TGCGCCAGCAGCCGAAAGGGACAGGGAGACAATGAGCAGTTCTTC. Translating gives CASSRKGQGDNEQFF.

The table lists this clonotype with many counts. V and J are TRBV7-6 and TRBJ2-2; possibly TRBD1 for D (5 bases). The length of the CDR3 is 16 residues. The V end was cut by 1 base, the J end by 0 bases, with 9 bases between. The germline CDR1 and CDR2 sequences are SGHVS and FNYEAQ. CDR3 DNA sequence: TGTGCCAGCAGCTTAGTGTACAGGCCGAACACCGGGGAGCTGTTTTTT. Translation gives CASSLVYRPNTGELFF.

CDR3 in amino acids: CASSSPQGISSGANVLTF. CDR3 nucleotides: TGTGCCAGCAGTAGCCCCCAGGGGATAAGCTCTGGGGCCAACGTCCTGACTTTC. The chain recombines TRBV25-1 with TRBJ2-6, with D tentatively TRBD1 (6 bases). V dropped 5 bases and J dropped 0 bases, with 17 bases sitting between them. Germline values: CDR1 MGHDK, CDR2 SYGVNS. CDR3 length: 18 residues.

This clonotype was counted many times. This CDR3 reads CASSQGGRQGEQFF. In nucleotides, the CDR3 is TGTGCCAGCAGCCAAGGAGGACGACAAGGTGAGCAGTTCTTC. The J gene is TRBJ2-1, the V gene TRBV3-1; D is undetermined. The germline CDR1 and CDR2 sequences are LGHDT and YNNKEL (reference sequence). CDR3 length: 14 residues. V lost 1 base and J 9 bases, leaving 13 bases between the germline ends.

In this sample, this clonotype turned up many times. The chain links TRBV29-1 to TRBJ1-2, with 7 bases aligning to TRBD1. This CDR3 is 13 amino acids long. V gave up 1 base and J gave up 1 base; unmatched junction bases: 0. In germline, CDR1 is SQVTM, CDR2 ANQGSEA. The CDR3 reads CSVEGDSNYGYTF. The CDR3 DNA is TGCAGCGTTGAAGGGGACAGTAACTATGGCTACACCTTC. The complete variable domain, with remaining parts taken from reference TRBV29-1 and TRBJ1-2, reads SAVISQKPSRDICQRGTSLTIQCQVDSQVTMMFWYRQQPGQSLTLIATANQGSEATYESGFVIDKFPISRPNLTFSTLTVSNMSPEDSSIYLCSVEGDSNYGYTFGSGTRLTVV.